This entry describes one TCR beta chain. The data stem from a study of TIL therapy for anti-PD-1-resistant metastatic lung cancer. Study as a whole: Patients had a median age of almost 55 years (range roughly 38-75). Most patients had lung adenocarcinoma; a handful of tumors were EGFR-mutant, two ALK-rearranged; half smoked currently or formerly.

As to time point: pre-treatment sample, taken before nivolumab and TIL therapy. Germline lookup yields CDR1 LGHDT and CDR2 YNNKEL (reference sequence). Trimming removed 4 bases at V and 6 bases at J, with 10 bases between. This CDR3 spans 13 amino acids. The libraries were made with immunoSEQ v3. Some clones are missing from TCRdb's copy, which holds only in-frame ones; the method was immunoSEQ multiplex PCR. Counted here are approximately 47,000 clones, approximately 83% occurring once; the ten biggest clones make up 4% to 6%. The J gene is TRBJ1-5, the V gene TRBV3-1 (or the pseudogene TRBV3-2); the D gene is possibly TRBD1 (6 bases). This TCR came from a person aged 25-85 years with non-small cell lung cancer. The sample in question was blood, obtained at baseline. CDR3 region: CASSRQVSQPQHF. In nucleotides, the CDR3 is TGTGCCAGCAGCCGACAGGTTAGTCAGCCCCAGCATTTT.